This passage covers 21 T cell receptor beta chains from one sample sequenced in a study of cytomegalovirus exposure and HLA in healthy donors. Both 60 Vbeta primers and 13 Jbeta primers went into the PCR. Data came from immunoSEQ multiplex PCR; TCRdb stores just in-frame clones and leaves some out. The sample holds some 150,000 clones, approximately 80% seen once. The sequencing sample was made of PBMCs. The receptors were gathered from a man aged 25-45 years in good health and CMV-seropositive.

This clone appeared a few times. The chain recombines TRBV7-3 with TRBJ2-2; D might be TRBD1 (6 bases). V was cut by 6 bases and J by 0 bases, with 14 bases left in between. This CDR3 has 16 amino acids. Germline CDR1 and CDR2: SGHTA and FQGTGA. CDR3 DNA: TGTGCCAGCAGTACGCAGGGGAGTACGAACACCGGGGAGCTGTTTTTT. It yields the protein CASSTQGSTNTGELFF.

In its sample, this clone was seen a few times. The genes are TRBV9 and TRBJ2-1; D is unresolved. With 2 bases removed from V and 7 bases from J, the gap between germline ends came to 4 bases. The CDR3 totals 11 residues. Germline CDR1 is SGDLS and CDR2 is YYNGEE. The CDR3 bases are TGTGCCAGCAGCGTTACAAATGAGCAGTTCTTC. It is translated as CASSVTNEQFF.

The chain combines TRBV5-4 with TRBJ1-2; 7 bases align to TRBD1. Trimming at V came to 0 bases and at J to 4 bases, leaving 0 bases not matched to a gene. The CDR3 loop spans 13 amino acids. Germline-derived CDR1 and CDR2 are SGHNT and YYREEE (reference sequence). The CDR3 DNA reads TGTGCCAGCAGCTTGGCAGGGGGCTATGGCTACACCTTC. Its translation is CASSLAGGYGYTF.

CDR3 sequence: CASSFPRGVHTEAFF. CDR3 DNA sequence: TGTGCCAGCAGCTTTCCCAGGGGCGTACACACTGAAGCTTTCTTT. The chain links TRBV7-2 to TRBJ1-1, with D perhaps TRBD1 (6 bases). The CDR3 covers 15 residues. Germline assignment: CDR1 SGHTA and CDR2 FQGNSA. Deletions cut 3 bases from V and 3 bases from J, with 14 bases between.

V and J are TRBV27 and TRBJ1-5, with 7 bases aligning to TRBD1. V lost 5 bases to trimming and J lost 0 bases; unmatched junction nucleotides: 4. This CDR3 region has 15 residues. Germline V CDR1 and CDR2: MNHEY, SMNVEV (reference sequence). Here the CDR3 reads CASSRGQYSNQPQHF. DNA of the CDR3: TGTGCCAGCAGTCGGGGACAGTATAGCAATCAGCCCCAGCATTTT.

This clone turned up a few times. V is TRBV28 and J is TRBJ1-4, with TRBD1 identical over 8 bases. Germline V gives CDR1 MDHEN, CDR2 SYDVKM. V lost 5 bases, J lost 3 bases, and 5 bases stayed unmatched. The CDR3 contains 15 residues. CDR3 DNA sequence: TGTGCCAGCAGTCCATGGACAGGGCCTAATGAAAAACTGTTTTTT. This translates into CASSPWTGPNEKLFF.

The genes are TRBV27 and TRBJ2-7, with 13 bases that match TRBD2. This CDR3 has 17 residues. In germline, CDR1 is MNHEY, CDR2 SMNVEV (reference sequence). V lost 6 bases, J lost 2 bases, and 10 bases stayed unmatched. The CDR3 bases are TGTGCCAGCAGCCCGACTAGCGGGGGGCCGGGGCCCTACGAGCAGTACTTC. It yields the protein CASSPTSGGPGPYEQYF.

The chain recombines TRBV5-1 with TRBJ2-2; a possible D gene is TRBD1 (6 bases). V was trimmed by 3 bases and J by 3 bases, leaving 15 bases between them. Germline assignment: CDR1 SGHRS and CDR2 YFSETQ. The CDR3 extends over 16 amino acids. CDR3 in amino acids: CASSSWAGGDTGELFF. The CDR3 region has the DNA TGCGCCAGCAGCTCCTGGGCTGGGGGCGACACCGGGGAGCTGTTTTTT.

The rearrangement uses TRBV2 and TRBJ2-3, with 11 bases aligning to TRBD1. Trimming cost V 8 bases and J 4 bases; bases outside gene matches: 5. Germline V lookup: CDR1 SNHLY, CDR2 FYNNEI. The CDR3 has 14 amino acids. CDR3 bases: TGTGCCAGCGGGACAGGGGGTAGGGCAGATACGCAGTATTTT. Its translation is CASGTGGRADTQYF.

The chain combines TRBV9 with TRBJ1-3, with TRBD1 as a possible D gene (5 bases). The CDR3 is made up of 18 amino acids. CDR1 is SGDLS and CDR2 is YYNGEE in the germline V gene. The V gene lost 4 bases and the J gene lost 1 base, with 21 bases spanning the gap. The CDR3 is CASSPGLLMAGSGNTIYF. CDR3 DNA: TGTGCCAGCAGCCCGGGACTCCTTATGGCAGGGTCTGGAAACACCATATATTTT.

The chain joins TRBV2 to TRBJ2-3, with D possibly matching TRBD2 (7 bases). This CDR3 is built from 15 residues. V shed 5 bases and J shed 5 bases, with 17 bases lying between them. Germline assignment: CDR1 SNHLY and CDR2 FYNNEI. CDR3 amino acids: CASSRIGGQGDTQYF. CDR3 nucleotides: TGTGCCAGCAGTAGGATCGGGGGGCAGGGAGATACGCAGTATTTT.

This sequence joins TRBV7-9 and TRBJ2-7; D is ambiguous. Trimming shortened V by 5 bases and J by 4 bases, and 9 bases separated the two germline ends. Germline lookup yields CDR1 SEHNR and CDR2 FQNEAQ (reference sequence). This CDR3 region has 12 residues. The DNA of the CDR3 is TGTGCCAGCAGCCTTTACAGTTACGAGCAGTACTTC. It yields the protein CASSLYSYEQYF.

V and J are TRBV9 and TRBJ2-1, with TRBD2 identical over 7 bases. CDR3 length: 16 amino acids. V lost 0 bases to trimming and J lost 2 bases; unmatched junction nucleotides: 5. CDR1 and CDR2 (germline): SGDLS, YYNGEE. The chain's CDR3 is CASSVARAGAYNEQFF. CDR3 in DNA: TGTGCCAGCAGCGTAGCTCGTGCGGGGGCCTACAATGAGCAGTTCTTC. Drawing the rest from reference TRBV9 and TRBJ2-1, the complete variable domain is DSGVTQTPKHLITATGQRVTLRCSPRSGDLSVYWYQQSLDQGLQFLIQYYNGEERAKGNILERFSAQQFPDLHSELNLSSLELGDSALYFCASSVARAGAYNEQFFGPGTRLTVL.

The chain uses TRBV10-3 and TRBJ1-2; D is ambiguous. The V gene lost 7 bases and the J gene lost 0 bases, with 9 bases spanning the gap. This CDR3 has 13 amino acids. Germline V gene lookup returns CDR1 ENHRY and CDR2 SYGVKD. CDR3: CAITSGSNYGYTF. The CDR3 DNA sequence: TGTGCCATCACCTCAGGATCTAACTATGGCTACACCTTC.

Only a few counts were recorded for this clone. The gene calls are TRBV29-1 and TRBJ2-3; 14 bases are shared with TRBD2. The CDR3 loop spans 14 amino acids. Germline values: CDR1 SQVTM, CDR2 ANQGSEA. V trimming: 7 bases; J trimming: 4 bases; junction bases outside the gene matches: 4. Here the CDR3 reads CSGGTSGGSDTQYF. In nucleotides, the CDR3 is TGCAGCGGGGGGACTAGCGGGGGCTCAGATACGCAGTATTTT.

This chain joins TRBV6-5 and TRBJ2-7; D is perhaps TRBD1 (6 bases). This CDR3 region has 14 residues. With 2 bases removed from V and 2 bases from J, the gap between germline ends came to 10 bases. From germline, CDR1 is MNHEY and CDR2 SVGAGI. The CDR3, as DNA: TGTGCCAGCAGTTACACAGGGACCACCTACGAGCAGTACTTC. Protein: CASSYTGTTYEQYF.

The CDR3 loop is CASSGQFNQPQHF. CDR3 nucleotides: TGTGCCAGCAGTGGACAGTTTAATCAGCCCCAGCATTTT. The rearrangement links TRBV28 to TRBJ1-5; D may be TRBD1 (6 bases). Trimming stripped 5 bases from V and 4 bases from J, with 9 bases between. The CDR3 is made up of 13 amino acids. Germline lookup yields CDR1 MDHEN and CDR2 SYDVKM.

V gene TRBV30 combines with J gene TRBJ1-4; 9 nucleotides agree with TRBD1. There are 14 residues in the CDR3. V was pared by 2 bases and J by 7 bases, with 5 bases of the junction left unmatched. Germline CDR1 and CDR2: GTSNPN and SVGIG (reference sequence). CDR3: CAWSQGQGGEKLFF. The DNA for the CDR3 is TGTGCCTGGAGTCAGGGACAGGGAGGTGAAAAACTGTTTTTT.

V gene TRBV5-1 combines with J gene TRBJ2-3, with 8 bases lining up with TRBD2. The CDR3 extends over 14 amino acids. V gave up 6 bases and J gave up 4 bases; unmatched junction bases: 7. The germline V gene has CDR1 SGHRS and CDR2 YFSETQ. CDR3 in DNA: TGCGCCAGCAAGAACGGGGGGGACTCAGATACGCAGTATTTT. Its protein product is CASKNGGDSDTQYF.

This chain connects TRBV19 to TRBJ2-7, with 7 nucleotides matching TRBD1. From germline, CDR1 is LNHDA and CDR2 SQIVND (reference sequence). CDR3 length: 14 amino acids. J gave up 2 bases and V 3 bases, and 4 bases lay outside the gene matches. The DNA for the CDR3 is TGTGCCAGTAGTATCACAGGGGTTCCCTACGAGCAGTACTTC. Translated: CASSITGVPYEQYF. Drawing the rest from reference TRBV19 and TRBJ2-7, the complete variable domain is DGGITQSPKYLFRKEGQNVTLSCEQNLNHDAMYWYRQDPGQGLRLIYYSQIVNDFQKGDIAEGYSVSREKKESFPLTVTSAQKNPTAFYLCASSITGVPYEQYFGPGTRLTVT.

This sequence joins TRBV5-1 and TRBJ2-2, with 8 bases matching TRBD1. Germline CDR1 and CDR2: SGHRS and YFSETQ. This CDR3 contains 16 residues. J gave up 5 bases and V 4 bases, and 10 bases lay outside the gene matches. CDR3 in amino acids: CASSLVRRTGTGELFF. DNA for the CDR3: TGCGCCAGCAGCCTGGTACGGAGGACAGGGACCGGGGAGCTGTTTTTT.